The TCR beta chain under discussion was sequenced for a study of regulatory T cells in long-lasting Graves disease. This clonotype is categorized as medium-sized. What it recognizes is unknown. The TCR beta library used iRepertoire HTBI primers with Arm-PCR amplification of CDR3. TCRdb re-analysed the multiplex PCR reads in MiXCR, keeping a single row per CDR3 protein. The sample shows around 420,000 distinct CDR3 sequences, approximately 16% of them seen only once. Findings and caveats of the study: Persistent Graves' patients showed less TCR diversity than newly diagnosed ones. It was in persistent disease that TRBV28, TRBJ1-2 and TRBJ2-5 were favored.

Time point given: newly diagnosed GD, antithyroid drugs for less than 3 months. PBMC-extracted RNA yielded the TCR library. The germline CDR1 and CDR2 sequences are SGHRS and YFSETQ. V shed 0 bases and J 3 bases; nucleotides not matched to a gene: 4. The CDR3 is 16 amino acids. Another study also made use of these data, one on T cells in Graves' hyperthyroidism and ophthalmopathy. This second report adds: Patients aged 18 to 65 with hyperthyroidism were newly diagnosed, with duration under 2 months. The diagnostic basis comprised clinical symptoms, serum thyroxine and TRAb, thyroid ultrasound and orbital computed tomography.

This chain connects TRBV5-1 to TRBJ2-7; 12 nucleotides align to TRBD2. Sequencing was performed on peripheral blood mononuclear cells (PBMCs), taken at new diagnosis, from a patient treated with antithyroid drugs. This sequence was found in a woman aged 35 to 49 with Graves disease. DNA of the CDR3: TGCGCCAGCAGCTTGGGAAAGGGACTAGCGGGCTACGAGCAGTACTTC. Its translation: CASSLGKGLAGYEQYF.